Below are 18 T cell receptor beta chains sequenced from a single sample in a study of metastatic and nonmetastatic thyroid tumors. TCRdb re-clonotyped the PCR reads via MiXCR. The sample contains around 10,000 clones, around a quarter of which appear only once. Every patient was untreated before thyroid surgery. Input material: tumor tissue. These receptors originate from a female donor with papillary thyroid cancer or a benign thyroid nodule (not recorded which). Some clones in this sample may be carry-over from other donors' samples.

The rearrangement links TRBV19 to TRBJ1-5; 7 nucleotides line up with TRBD1. J lost 4 bases, V lost 8 bases, and 14 bases had no gene match. CDR1 LNHDA and CDR2 SQIVND come from the germline V gene (reference sequence). The CDR3 is 16 amino acids. The CDR3 sequence is CASVKAGPGGNQPQHF. The CDR3 DNA sequence: TGTGCCAGTGTCAAGGCGGGGCCAGGGGGTAATCAGCCCCAGCATTTT.

This sequence joins TRBV4-1 and TRBJ2-3, with 11 bases that match TRBD2. Germline V lookup: CDR1 MGHRA, CDR2 YSYEKL. The CDR3 totals 16 residues. The V gene end was trimmed by 7 bases and the J gene end by 0 bases; junction bases not matched to a gene: 6. DNA for the CDR3: TGCGCCAGCACTAGCGGGAGGCCCCTGAGCACAGATACGCAGTATTTT. Translating gives CASTSGRPLSTDTQYF.

V is TRBV6-2 or TRBV6-3 and J is TRBJ2-7; 12 bases line up with TRBD2. The CDR3 loop spans 15 amino acids. The V and J ends lost 6 bases and 3 bases, in that order; junction bases with no gene match: 6. Germline lookup yields CDR1 MNHEY and CDR2 SVGEGT. CDR3 amino acids: CASRVTSGSGYEQYF. The DNA for the CDR3 is TGTGCCAGCAGGGTGACTAGCGGGAGTGGCTACGAGCAGTACTTC.

There are a few counts of this clone. The CDR3 sequence: CASSLFATSDTGELFF. The DNA for the CDR3 is TGTGCCAGCAGTTTATTCGCGACTAGCGACACCGGGGAGCTGTTTTTT. V gene TRBV28 combines with J gene TRBJ2-2, with TRBD2 identical over 8 bases. From germline, CDR1 is MDHEN and CDR2 SYDVKM. The CDR3 sequence is 16 residues long. Germline trimming cut 1 base from V and 3 bases from J; bases unmatched to any gene: 4.

Within the sample, this clone is medium-sized. The J gene is TRBJ1-1, the V gene TRBV6-1, with no clear D. CDR3 size: 13 residues. V gave up 6 bases and J gave up 1 base, with 9 bases separating them. In germline, CDR1 is MNHNS, CDR2 SASEGT. In DNA, the CDR3 is TGTGCCAGCAGCCGTACAAGGAACACTGAAGCTTTCTTT. Translating gives CASSRTRNTEAFF.

J is TRBJ1-6 and V is TRBV30, with 8 positions matching TRBD1. The germline V gene encodes CDR1 GTSNPN and CDR2 SVGIG (reference sequence). This CDR3 has 15 amino acids. V lost 3 bases and J lost 6; bases outside the gene matches: 7. In nucleotides, the CDR3 is TGTGCCTGGAGGGACACAGGGGGAAGTAATTCACCCCTCCACTTT. Its translation is CAWRDTGGSNSPLHF.

The chain uses TRBV24-1 and TRBJ2-2; D is uncertain. Trimming left V 5 bases short and J 4 bases short, with 7 bases between. Germline CDR1 is KGHDR and CDR2 is SFDVKD. CDR3 size: 13 residues. The CDR3 DNA reads TGTGCCACCAGTGTTGATAGCACCGGGGAGCTGTTTTTT. It specifies CATSVDSTGELFF.

This clone was observed at least ten times. The rearrangement links TRBV7-3 to TRBJ2-4; 7 nucleotides line up with TRBD2. CDR1 is SGHTA and CDR2 is FQGTGA in the germline V gene. This CDR3 spans 14 amino acids. After removal of 1 base from V and 10 bases from J, the junction contained 7 bases not matched to a gene. The CDR3 is CASSLNSGGPIQYF. DNA for the CDR3: TGTGCCAGCAGCTTAAACTCGGGAGGCCCAATTCAGTACTTC.

The V and J genes are TRBV6-2 or TRBV6-3 and TRBJ1-6; a weak D match, TRBD1 (5 bases). Germline-derived CDR1 and CDR2 are MNHEY and SVGEGT. V was shortened by 2 bases and J by 6 bases, with 23 bases between the two germline ends. The CDR3 spans 19 residues. The CDR3 spells CASSYDSRSTALINSPLHF. The CDR3 coding sequence is TGTGCCAGCAGTTACGATTCTCGATCGACAGCCCTTATTAATTCACCCCTCCACTTT.

This clone has just a few counts. The V gene is TRBV28, the J gene TRBJ1-2; 8 positions match TRBD1. Losses at the gene ends were 5 bases for V and 2 bases for J; bases not matched to a gene: 13. Germline CDR1 and CDR2: MDHEN and SYDVKM. The CDR3 length is 17 residues. CDR3 in DNA: TGTGCCAGCAGTGGCGCAGGGGGCCACACCCCAAACTATGGCTACACCTTC. Translation: CASSGAGGHTPNYGYTF.

Only a few counts were recorded for this clone. The chain joins TRBV7-9 to TRBJ1-2; no firm D call. The ends were cut back, 8 bases at V and 1 base at J, with 11 bases in the middle. Looked up from germline, CDR1 is SEHNR and CDR2 is FQNEAQ (reference sequence). The CDR3 runs to 13 residues. This CDR3 is CASSGPLNYGYTF. The CDR3 region has the DNA TGTGCCAGCTCTGGGCCCCTTAACTATGGCTACACCTTC.

CDR3 sequence (DNA): TGTGCCAGCAGTTTAATGGCGGGAGGGCCCTGGGGTACGCAGTATTTT. Protein sequence: CASSLMAGGPWGTQYF. The rearrangement uses TRBV27 and TRBJ2-3; 9 positions agree with TRBD2. The CDR3 is made up of 16 amino acids. The germline V gene has CDR1 MNHEY and CDR2 SMNVEV (reference sequence). V gave up 2 bases and J gave up 8 bases; unmatched junction bases: 11.

In this sample, this clone is medium-sized. The chain couples TRBV28 to TRBJ2-2; 10 bases are a match to TRBD1. The CDR3 has 15 residues. The junction had 2 bases not matched to a gene; V was cut back by 3 bases and J by 4 bases. Germline V gene lookup returns CDR1 MDHEN and CDR2 SYDVKM. The CDR3 nucleotides are TGTGCCAGCAGTTTCGGACAGGGGGGCACCGGGGAGCTGTTTTTT. This encodes CASSFGQGGTGELFF.

This clone rates as medium-sized. The CDR3 spells CASSQLDRAGNTIYF. CDR3 in DNA: TGCGCCAGCAGCCAACTGGACAGGGCTGGAAACACCATATATTTT. The J gene is TRBJ1-3, the V gene TRBV4-1, with 8 nucleotides matching TRBD1. V trimming: 2 bases; J trimming: 2 bases; junction bases outside the gene matches: 2. CDR3 length equals 15 residues. Germline assignment: CDR1 MGHRA and CDR2 YSYEKL.

In DNA form, the CDR3 reads TGTGCCAGCAGTTTAGGGGTCAGTAGGTCTTCTGGCTACACCTTC. It is translated as CASSLGVSRSSGYTF. This chain joins TRBV12-3 or TRBV12-4 and TRBJ1-2; D is ambiguous. The CDR3 length is 15 residues. Trimming removed 1 base from V and 7 bases from J, with 16 bases in between.

This clone was found a few times. The rearrangement links TRBV10-3 to TRBJ2-5; TRBD2 agrees at 12 bases. The germline gives CDR1 ENHRY, CDR2 SYGVKD. The V gene end was trimmed by 2 bases and the J gene end by 4 bases; junction bases not matched to a gene: 8. The CDR3 runs to 17 residues. The CDR3 here is CAISERRLAGEGETQYF. In DNA, the CDR3 is TGTGCCATCAGTGAGCGAAGACTAGCGGGAGAGGGAGAGACCCAGTACTTC.

This clone showed up just a few times. The chain links TRBV2 to TRBJ2-7; 7 nucleotides line up with TRBD1. V was clipped by 4 bases and J by 5 bases; unmatched bases: 11. The CDR3 extends over 15 amino acids. Germline V gene sequence: CDR1 SNHLY, CDR2 FYNNEI. The CDR3 DNA reads as TGTGCCAGCAGTGTAGGGGACAGCCCTACAGACGAGCAGTACTTC. This sequence encodes CASSVGDSPTDEQYF. The full variable domain, in which reference TRBV2 and TRBJ2-7 provide the parts outside the CDR3, is EPEVTQTPSHQVTQMGQEVILRCVPISNHLYFYWYRQILGQKVEFLVSFYNNEISEKSEIFDDQFSVERPDGSNFTLKIRSTKLEDSAMYFCASSVGDSPTDEQYFGPGTRLTVT.

This clone was observed at least ten times. The rearrangement links TRBV18 to TRBJ1-2; TRBD1 matches at 7 bases. Trimming took 4 bases from V and 8 from J; bases not matched to a gene: 7. The CDR3 covers 13 residues. The germline CDR1 and CDR2 sequences are KGHSH and LQKENI. The CDR3 sequence is CASSLNRGLGYTF. The CDR3 DNA reads as TGTGCCAGCTCACTTAACAGGGGTTTGGGCTACACCTTC.